This T cell receptor (beta chain) was sequenced for a study of cytomegalovirus exposure and HLA in healthy donors. Background on the study: Caucasian-associated ancestry cluster membership applied to just over 80% of over 350 genotyped donors. Study findings and constraints: Roughly uniform depth of sequencing across donors was assumed in presence/absence analyses. According to a later analysis, most TCR beta chains associated with CMV appeared HLA-restricted.

The CDR3 spans 13 residues. The V end lost 4 bases, the J end lost 0 bases, and 5 bases lay between the germline ends. Germline V lookup: CDR1 SGDLS, CDR2 YYNGEE. Use of 60 Vbeta and 13 Jbeta primers characterized the PCR. This table comes from immunoSEQ multiplex PCR, and its TCRdb copy is limited to in-frame clones, with some not included. This table holds about 69,000 clones, about 74% found once. With respect to this clone: Its antigen remains unknown.

This TCR was sampled from a woman aged 60-75 years in good health and CMV-seropositive. The genes are TRBV9 and TRBJ1-3; D is uncertain. Specimen: PBMCs. The CDR3 loop reads CASSPNSGNTIYF. In DNA, the CDR3 is TGTGCCAGCAGCCCAAACTCTGGAAACACCATATATTTT. Looking up the rest from reference TRBV9 and TRBJ1-3 gives the full variable domain: DSGVTQTPKHLITATGQRVTLRCSPRSGDLSVYWYQQSLDQGLQFLIQYYNGEERAKGNILERFSAQQFPDLHSELNLSSLELGDSALYFCASSPNSGNTIYFGEGSWLTVV.